The 18 T cell receptor beta chains reported below all come from one sample, sequenced in a study of beta chain features in type 1 diabetes. Of the isolated RNA, all was reverse transcribed, and so the sequenced material was expressed TCRB transcripts. Only in-frame clones appear in the TCRdb table, and some are missing; sequencing was by immunoSEQ multiplex PCR. The repertoire holds around 99,000 clones, with roughly 43% as singletons. Sequencing used stem cell memory CD4+ T cells from blood. The receptors originated from a young woman in good health.

The rearrangement joins TRBV11-2 to TRBJ2-1; 7 nucleotides align to TRBD2. With V trimmed by 1 base and J by 0 bases, 6 bases remained unmatched. This CDR3 spans 17 amino acids. From germline, CDR1 is SGHAT and CDR2 FQNNGV. The CDR3 loop is CASSLAGSGFSYNEQFF. The CDR3 nucleotides read TGTGCCAGCAGCTTAGCGGGTAGCGGGTTCTCCTACAATGAGCAGTTCTTC.

This chain links TRBV18 with TRBJ2-5, with a tentative D call TRBD2 (5 bases). This CDR3 is built from 16 residues. V was trimmed by 2 bases and J by 5 bases, leaving 18 bases between them. Germline V gene data show CDR1 as KGHSH and CDR2 as LQKENI. The CDR3 DNA reads as TGTGCCAGCTCACCAGAAGGAACAGTCCGGGGTGAGACCCAGTACTTC. Translation: CASSPEGTVRGETQYF.

V is TRBV9 and J is TRBJ2-2; TRBD2 matches 7 bases. V trimming: 1 base; J trimming: 2 bases; junction bases outside the gene matches: 5. Germline V CDR1 and CDR2: SGDLS, YYNGEE. The CDR3 consists of 16 residues. The CDR3 region is CASSVQGAGNTGELFF. DNA of the CDR3: TGTGCCAGCAGCGTACAGGGAGCGGGAAACACCGGGGAGCTGTTTTTT. The variable domain in full, with the rest retrieved from reference TRBV9 and TRBJ2-2, is DSGVTQTPKHLITATGQRVTLRCSPRSGDLSVYWYQQSLDQGLQFLIQYYNGEERAKGNILERFSAQQFPDLHSELNLSSLELGDSALYFCASSVQGAGNTGELFFGEGSRLTVL.

The chain has TRBV5-4 and TRBJ2-7; 8 bases match TRBD1. V shed 4 bases and J 2 bases; nucleotides not matched to a gene: 5. Germline V gene data show CDR1 as SGHNT and CDR2 as YYREEE (reference sequence). CDR3 size: 14 residues. Written as DNA, the CDR3 is TGTGCCAGCAGCAGGACAGGGCTTGCCTACGAGCAGTACTTC. It codes for CASSRTGLAYEQYF.

As regards this clone: One end of the junction fails to match germline, which may point to a read error. The rearrangement joins TRBV15 to TRBJ1-2; TRBD1 aligns across 7 bases. CDR1 is LNHNV, CDR2 YYDKDF, per germline (reference sequence). The CDR3 spans 15 residues. CDR3 amino acids: CATSHIYVWDRYVRF. In nucleotides, the CDR3 is TGTGCCACCAGCCATATATACGTCTGGGACAGATACGTCCGCTTC.

J is TRBJ2-7 and V is TRBV29-1; 9 bases agree with TRBD1. This CDR3 comprises 13 residues. With V trimmed by 5 bases and J by 1 base, 3 bases remained unmatched. CDR1 SQVTM and CDR2 ANQGSEA come from the germline V gene. The DNA for the CDR3 is TGCAGCGTTACCGGGACAGGGTCCTACGAGCAGTACTTC. It translates to CSVTGTGSYEQYF.

The chain combines TRBV2 with TRBJ2-3; maybe TRBD1 (7 bases). The germline V gene encodes CDR1 SNHLY and CDR2 FYNNEI. V gave up 6 bases and J gave up 3 bases, with 16 bases separating them. The CDR3 is 15 amino acids. CDR3 residues: CASRKEQGRTDTQYF. CDR3 DNA: TGTGCCAGCAGAAAAGAACAGGGGAGGACAGATACGCAGTATTTT.

The rearrangement joins TRBV5-1 to TRBJ2-2; no definite D call. The length of the CDR3 is 13 residues. V lost 0 bases and J 5 bases, leaving 5 bases between the germline ends. In germline, CDR1 is SGHRS, CDR2 YFSETQ. The CDR3 sequence: CASSLALTGELFF. CDR3 bases: TGCGCCAGCAGCTTGGCCCTGACCGGGGAGCTGTTTTTT.

The CDR3 DNA is TGTGCCAGCAGCGTAGCCCGAGTGAGCAATGAGCAGTTCTTC. Residues: CASSVARVSNEQFF. The chain employs TRBV9 and TRBJ2-1; D remains unclear. The germline V gene has CDR1 SGDLS and CDR2 YYNGEE. There are 14 residues in the CDR3. V was pared by 0 bases and J by 6 bases, with 10 bases between. Based on the CDR3 plus reference TRBV9 and TRBJ2-1, the full variable domain is DSGVTQTPKHLITATGQRVTLRCSPRSGDLSVYWYQQSLDQGLQFLIQYYNGEERAKGNILERFSAQQFPDLHSELNLSSLELGDSALYFCASSVARVSNEQFFGPGTRLTVL.

This clone was counted once. CDR3 region: CASSLAGGVYEQYF. The CDR3 bases are TGCGCCAGCAGCCTAGCGGGTGGGGTATACGAGCAGTACTTC. The gene calls are TRBV5-1 and TRBJ2-7, with 8 bases that match TRBD2. In germline, CDR1 is SGHRS, CDR2 YFSETQ. The CDR3 spans 14 residues. Trimming cost V 4 bases and J 4 bases; bases outside gene matches: 7.

This chain connects TRBV6-1 to TRBJ2-3; D perhaps matches TRBD2 (6 bases). This CDR3 has 16 residues. The germline V gene encodes CDR1 MNHNS and CDR2 SASEGT. V lost 4 bases and J 1 base, leaving 15 bases between the germline ends. CDR3 nucleotide sequence: TGTGCCAGCAGTGGGGGGGATCTAGGACGCACAGATACGCAGTATTTT. Translating gives CASSGGDLGRTDTQYF.

This chain joins TRBV5-6 and TRBJ1-5, with D unclear. V lost 1 base, J lost 4 bases, and 15 bases lay in between. The CDR3 has 16 amino acids. Germline values: CDR1 SGHDT, CDR2 YYEEEE. The CDR3 protein is CASSLQPGRRNQPQHF. CDR3 in DNA: TGTGCCAGCAGCTTGCAGCCGGGGAGAAGGAATCAGCCCCAGCATTTT.

The chain employs TRBV5-1 and TRBJ2-5; 9 nucleotides agree with TRBD2. This CDR3 has 16 residues. CDR1 is SGHRS and CDR2 is YFSETQ in the germline V gene. V lost 4 bases to trimming and J lost 4 bases; unmatched junction nucleotides: 11. The CDR3 reads CASSPQAGGVGETQYF. As DNA, the CDR3 is TGCGCCAGCAGCCCCCAAGCGGGAGGAGTAGGAGAGACCCAGTACTTC.

This chain connects TRBV6-6 to TRBJ2-1; tentatively, D is TRBD2 (7 bases). V lost 8 bases and J lost 1, with 12 bases in between. CDR3 length: 14 amino acids. Germline V gene sequence: CDR1 MNHNY, CDR2 SVGAGI (reference sequence). The CDR3 DNA is TGTGCCAGCTGGGGGGGCGTGTCCTACAATGAGCAGTTCTTC. Its translation is CASWGGVSYNEQFF.

J is TRBJ2-4 and V is TRBV30; TRBD2 might be the D (5 bases). V gave up 4 bases and J gave up 0 bases, with 13 bases separating them. Germline V lookup: CDR1 GTSNPN, CDR2 SVGIG (reference sequence). The CDR3 loop spans 15 amino acids. This CDR3 reads CAWNPPEVAKNIQYF. CDR3 coding DNA: TGTGCCTGGAACCCCCCGGAGGTAGCCAAAAACATTCAGTACTTC.

This clone has a single count. The chain carries TRBV19 and TRBJ1-5; D may be TRBD1 (5 bases). The CDR3 is made up of 12 amino acids. Germline lookup yields CDR1 LNHDA and CDR2 SQIVND (reference sequence). Between the trimmed V and J ends, which lost 4 bases and 11 bases, there was a span of 12 bases. The CDR3 nucleotides read TGTGCCAGTAGTAACCGACAGATAGCCCAGCATTTT. This translates into CASSNRQIAQHF. Full variable domain (missing parts from reference TRBV19 and TRBJ1-5): DGGITQSPKYLFRKEGQNVTLSCEQNLNHDAMYWYRQDPGQGLRLIYYSQIVNDFQKGDIAEGYSVSREKKESFPLTVTSAQKNPTAFYLCASSNRQIAQHFGDGTRLSIL.

The rearrangement joins TRBV6-5 to TRBJ2-3, with 7 bases lining up with TRBD2. The CDR3 is 12 amino acids. The V gene end was trimmed by 0 bases and the J gene end by 10 bases; junction bases not matched to a gene: 1. Germline CDR1 MNHEY, CDR2 SVGAGI. The CDR3: CASSYSRGAQYF. The CDR3 DNA is TGTGCCAGCAGTTACTCCCGGGGGGCGCAGTATTTT.

This chain links TRBV6-6 with TRBJ1-5; 9 nucleotides align to TRBD1. CDR1 is MNHNY and CDR2 is SVGAGI in the germline V gene (reference sequence). The CDR3 contains 15 residues. Trimming at V came to 0 bases and at J to 5 bases, leaving 2 bases not matched to a gene. The CDR3 here is CASSYSRQGDQPQHF. CDR3 DNA sequence: TGTGCCAGCAGTTACTCCCGACAGGGGGATCAGCCCCAGCATTTT.